This TCR beta chain was identified during a study of CD8+ T cells in alopecia areata. Treatment given: oral pan-JAK inhibitor, 5-10 mg twice daily. Extracted from the samples, RNA was reverse transcribed into cDNA to serve as the sequencing template. Profiled with immunoSEQ multiplex PCR; TCRdb holds only in-frame clones, not every one. This repertoire shows about 120,000 clones, about three fifths found once; its top ten account for just under 30%. This clone is medium-sized. Its target is not known. Findings and limits, study-wide: Scalp samples also yield sequences from resident alphabeta T cells of normal skin.

Here the sequenced sample was CD8+ T cells sorted from blood, taken at week 4, from a patient treated with tofacitinib. This sequence was found in a human donor with alopecia areata.

The CDR3 sequence: CASSLGEISEPQHF. As DNA, the CDR3 is TGTGCCAGCAGCTTAGGGGAGATCTCCGAGCCCCAGCATTTT. The gene calls are TRBV7-8 and TRBJ1-5; no clear D gene. Germline-derived CDR1 and CDR2 are SGHVS and FQNEAQ. The CDR3 is 14 residues long. Trimming removed 1 base at V and 8 bases at J, with 12 bases between.